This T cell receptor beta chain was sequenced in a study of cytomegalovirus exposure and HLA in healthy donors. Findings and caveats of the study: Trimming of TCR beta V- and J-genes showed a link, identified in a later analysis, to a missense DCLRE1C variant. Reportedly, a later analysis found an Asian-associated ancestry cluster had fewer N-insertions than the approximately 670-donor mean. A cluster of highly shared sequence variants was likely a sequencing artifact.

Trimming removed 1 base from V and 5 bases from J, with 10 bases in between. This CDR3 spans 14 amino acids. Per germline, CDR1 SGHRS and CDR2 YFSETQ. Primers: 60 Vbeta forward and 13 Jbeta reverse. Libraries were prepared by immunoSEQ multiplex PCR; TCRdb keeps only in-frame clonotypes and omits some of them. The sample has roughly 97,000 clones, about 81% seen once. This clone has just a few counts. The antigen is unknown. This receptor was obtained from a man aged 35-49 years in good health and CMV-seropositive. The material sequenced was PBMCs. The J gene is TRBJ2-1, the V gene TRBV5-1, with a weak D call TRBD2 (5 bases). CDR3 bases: TGCGCCAGCAGCTTGATTAGCGCCGACAATGAGCAGTTCTTC. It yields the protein CASSLISADNEQFF.